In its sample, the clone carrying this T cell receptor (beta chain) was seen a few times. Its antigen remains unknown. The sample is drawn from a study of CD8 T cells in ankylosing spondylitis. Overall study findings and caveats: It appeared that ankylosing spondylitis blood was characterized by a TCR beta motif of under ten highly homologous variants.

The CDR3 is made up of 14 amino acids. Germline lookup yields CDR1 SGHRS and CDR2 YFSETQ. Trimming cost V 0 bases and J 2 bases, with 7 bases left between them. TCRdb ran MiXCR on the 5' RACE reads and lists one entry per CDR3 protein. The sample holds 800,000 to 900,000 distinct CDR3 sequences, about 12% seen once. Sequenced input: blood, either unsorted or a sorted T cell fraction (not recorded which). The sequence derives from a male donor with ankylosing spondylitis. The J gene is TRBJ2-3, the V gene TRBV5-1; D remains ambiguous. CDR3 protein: CASSLGEATDTQYF. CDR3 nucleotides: TGCGCCAGCAGCTTGGGCGAGGCCACAGATACGCAGTATTTT.